This TCR beta chain is from a study of HIV-infected patients and healthy controls. Overall study findings and caveats: No HLA typing of donors was done in this study. HIV-associated CDR3 frequencies dropped significantly during therapy; CMV-associated ones, mostly rising, changed nonsignificantly. Compared with controls, mean Gini indices were significantly raised in HIV-infected repertoires, possibly indicating oligoclonality.

Note on this clonotype: Its antigen is not identified.

Reverse transcription used about 500 ng RNA and constant-region primers for alpha and beta. Alpha and beta chain libraries were made separately by chain-specific third strand synthesis with multiplexing indices. TCRdb called the 5' RACE reads again in MiXCR, with one record for every CDR3 protein. The table records 10,000 to 12,000 distinct CDR3 sequences, 7% to 9% of them present only once. With 3 bases removed from V and 0 bases from J, the gap between germline ends came to 15 bases. This CDR3 has 16 residues. Germline-derived CDR1 and CDR2 are GTSNPN and SVGIG (reference sequence). The repertoire came from unfractionated whole blood and reflected all unsorted peripheral T cells.

The source material was blood. This clonotype was sampled from an adult in good health. The chain has TRBV30 and TRBJ1-3; possibly TRBD1 for D (5 bases). CDR3 residues: CAWRLGVGISGNTIYF. CDR3 DNA: TGTGCCTGGAGATTGGGGGTCGGCATCTCTGGAAACACCATATATTTT.